One sample yielded the 10 T cell receptor beta chains listed below, sequenced in a study of PD-1 blockade in classical Hodgkin lymphoma. Time point noted: cycle 4 day 1 (C4D1), after six to seven weeks of nivolumab. Relapse was seen in all patients after autologous stem cell transplantation, and brentuximab vedotin exposure was variable. Purification of CD4+ T cells from thawed PBMCs was performed via magnetic negative selection. Generated by immunoSEQ multiplex PCR, the TCRdb table keeps only in-frame clones and is missing some. This sample carries roughly 32,000 clones, around 90% of them seen once, and the ten largest clones take about 0.31%. This sample comprised CD4+ T cells from blood, obtained before the fourth cycle of nivolumab. The receptors originated from a human donor with classical Hodgkin lymphoma.

In its sample, this clone was seen once. V gene TRBV28 combines with J gene TRBJ2-1; TRBD2 matches 7 bases. CDR1 and CDR2 (germline): MDHEN, SYDVKM. The trim removed 11 bases at V and 7 bases at J, leaving 14 bases unmatched. The length of the CDR3 is 14 residues. CDR3 residues: CASTGTKGKNEQFF. The CDR3 DNA reads as TGTGCCTCAACCGGGACTAAAGGGAAAAATGAGCAGTTCTTC.

CDR3 nucleotide sequence: TGTGCCAGCACCATAGACAGGGTTCCCTACGAGCAGTACTTC. Translated: CASTIDRVPYEQYF. The rearrangement joins TRBV28 to TRBJ2-7; 7 bases fit TRBD1. The CDR3 runs to 14 residues. Germline CDR1 and CDR2: MDHEN and SYDVKM. With V trimmed by 7 bases and J by 2 bases, 8 bases remained unmatched.

V and J are TRBV5-1 and TRBJ1-2; 10 bases are a match to TRBD1. The junction had 7 bases not matched to a gene; V was cut back by 0 bases and J by 8 bases. The CDR3 loop spans 15 amino acids. Germline CDR1 and CDR2: SGHRS and YFSETQ. The CDR3, as DNA: TGCGCCAGCAGCTTGGCCGGGACAGGGGACCGGGGCTACACCTTC. As protein: CASSLAGTGDRGYTF.

The V call is TRBV10-3, the J call TRBJ2-1; weak D call: TRBD1 (6 bases). Germline V gene lookup returns CDR1 ENHRY and CDR2 SYGVKD. The V and J ends lost 6 bases and 2 bases respectively, with 11 bases between them. The CDR3 totals 14 residues. The DNA of the CDR3 is TGTGCCATCAGCTCAACAGGGACCTACAATGAGCAGTTCTTC. It translates to CAISSTGTYNEQFF.

The chain uses TRBV2 and TRBJ1-1; D remains ambiguous. Germline V lookup: CDR1 SNHLY, CDR2 FYNNEI. V was cut by 7 bases and J by 0 bases, with 12 bases left in between. The CDR3 runs to 14 residues. CDR3 nucleotide sequence: TGTGCCAGCACATCCCTGTCGGTGAACACTGAAGCTTTCTTT. Translation: CASTSLSVNTEAFF.

The genes are TRBV10-3 and TRBJ2-5, with unresolved D. The V gene's germline CDR1 is ENHRY and CDR2 SYGVKD. The CDR3 runs 16 residues. Trimming removed 3 bases at V and 0 bases at J, with 14 bases between. The CDR3 here is CAISDFRRQDQETQYF. The CDR3 DNA reads TGTGCCATCAGTGATTTCAGGCGGCAGGACCAAGAGACCCAGTACTTC.

This chain's CDR3 is CANGGVPYEQYF. In nucleotides, the CDR3 is TGCGCCAACGGGGGCGTCCCCTACGAGCAGTACTTC. The chain links TRBV10-1 to TRBJ2-7, with D perhaps assigned TRBD1 or TRBD2 (6 bases each). The CDR3 extends over 12 amino acids. Per the germline V gene, CDR1 is WNHNN and CDR2 is SYGVQD (reference sequence). V was pared by 10 bases and J by 2 bases, with 12 bases between.

The V and J genes are TRBV7-9 and TRBJ2-2; the D gene is possibly TRBD1 (6 bases). V was cut by 4 bases and J by 5 bases, with 11 bases left in between. Germline CDR1 is SEHNR and CDR2 is FQNEAQ (reference sequence). This CDR3 has 14 residues. The CDR3 coding sequence is TGTGCCAGCAGCTCCCTCGGACAGACCGGGGAGCTGTTTTTT. Translated, it gives CASSSLGQTGELFF.

The CDR3 spells CASSLIAGNQPQHF. CDR3 DNA sequence: TGTGCCAGCAGTTTAATCGCGGGGAATCAGCCCCAGCATTTT. The chain combines TRBV28 with TRBJ1-5, with D hard to call. V lost 2 bases to trimming and J lost 4 bases, with 9 bases between them. This CDR3 spans 14 amino acids. Per the germline V gene, CDR1 is MDHEN and CDR2 is SYDVKM.

The chain links TRBV27 to TRBJ1-4, with TRBD1 matching 8 bases. V gave up 7 bases and J gave up 4 bases; unmatched junction bases: 8. The CDR3 runs to 15 residues. The germline V gene encodes CDR1 MNHEY and CDR2 SMNVEV (reference sequence). This chain's CDR3 is CASTDRGGGNEKLFF. CDR3 DNA sequence: TGTGCCAGCACAGACAGGGGTGGTGGTAATGAAAAACTGTTTTTT.